Listed below are T cell receptor beta chains from one sample, sequenced in a study of memory CD8 T cells in hepatitis C reinfection. Data came from immunoSEQ multiplex PCR; TCRdb stores just in-frame clones and leaves some out. This sample yields about 46,000 clones, of which roughly 89% are seen a single time; around 0.78% belongs to the top ten. What was sequenced was naive CD8+ T cells sorted from blood. All receptors derive from a man aged 18 to 29 with hepatitis C virus infection. CDR3s include the opening cysteine and the closing phenylalanine or tryptophan. A D gene is named only where the DNA matches it firmly. Part of the rows lack a size; the others show once, few, many or a class for expanded clones.

cdr3_aa: CASSLTDYEQYF
cdr3_nt: TGTGCCAGCAGCTTAACAGATTACGAGCAGTACTTC
d_call: .
cdr3_length: 12
clone_size: once
j_call: TRBJ2-7
v_call: TRBV11-2

cdr3_aa: CASSTGQGGQPQHF
cdr3_nt: TGTGCCAGCAGTACGGGACAGGGGGGACAGCCCCAGCATTTT
d_call: TRBD1
cdr3_length: 14
clone_size: .
j_call: TRBJ1-5
v_call: TRBV6-6

cdr3_aa: CASSPAAGAHQPQHF
cdr3_nt: TGTGCCAGCAGTCCGGCGGCAGGGGCTCATCAGCCCCAGCATTTT
d_call: .
cdr3_length: 15
clone_size: .
j_call: TRBJ1-5
v_call: TRBV6-5

cdr3_aa: CASSPSGGEYNEQFF
cdr3_nt: TGTGCCAGCTCACCTAGCGGGGGGGAATACAATGAGCAGTTCTTC
d_call: TRBD2
cdr3_length: 15
clone_size: .
j_call: TRBJ2-1
v_call: TRBV18

cdr3_aa: CASSFPAGSTEAFF
cdr3_nt: TGTGCCAGCAGCTTCCCGGCAGGATCCACTGAAGCTTTCTTT
d_call: .
cdr3_length: 14
clone_size: .
j_call: TRBJ1-1
v_call: TRBV11-2

cdr3_aa: CASSLKGLAGQETQYF
cdr3_nt: TGTGCCAGCAGCTTGAAGGGACTAGCGGGCCAAGAGACCCAGTACTTC
d_call: TRBD2
cdr3_length: 16
clone_size: .
j_call: TRBJ2-5
v_call: TRBV5-4

cdr3_aa: CASSFRTGDTEAFF
cdr3_nt: TGTGCCAGCAGCTTCCGGACAGGGGATACTGAAGCTTTCTTT
d_call: TRBD1
cdr3_length: 14
clone_size: .
j_call: TRBJ1-1
v_call: TRBV13

cdr3_aa: CASSNAGLAGIEQYF
cdr3_nt: TGTGCCAGCAGTAACGCCGGACTAGCGGGAATCGAGCAGTACTTC
d_call: TRBD2
cdr3_length: 15
clone_size: .
j_call: TRBJ2-7
v_call: TRBV6-1

cdr3_aa: CASSVDGGAGNEQFF
cdr3_nt: TGTGCCAGCAGCGTAGACGGGGGGGCCGGTAATGAGCAGTTCTTC
d_call: TRBD2
cdr3_length: 15
clone_size: .
j_call: TRBJ2-1
v_call: TRBV9

cdr3_aa: CSPKTLMNTEAFF
cdr3_nt: TGCAGCCCTAAGACTCTTATGAACACTGAAGCTTTCTTT
d_call: .
cdr3_length: 13
clone_size: .
j_call: TRBJ1-1
v_call: TRBV29-1

cdr3_aa: CASSLAAGVEQYF
cdr3_nt: TGTGCCAGCAGCTTAGCCGCAGGGGTCGAGCAGTACTTC
d_call: .
cdr3_length: 13
clone_size: .
j_call: TRBJ2-7
v_call: TRBV11-2

cdr3_aa: CASSIMSSNQPQHF
cdr3_nt: TGTGCCAGTAGTATAATGAGTAGCAATCAGCCCCAGCATTTT
d_call: .
cdr3_length: 14
clone_size: .
j_call: TRBJ1-5
v_call: TRBV19

cdr3_aa: CASSPHRGFSYGYTF
cdr3_nt: TGTGCCAGCAGCCCCCACAGGGGTTTTAGCTATGGCTACACCTTC
d_call: TRBD1
cdr3_length: 15
clone_size: .
j_call: TRBJ1-2
v_call: TRBV28

cdr3_aa: CASSIQGANTEAFF
cdr3_nt: TGTGCCAGTAGTATACAGGGGGCTAACACTGAAGCTTTCTTT
d_call: TRBD1
cdr3_length: 14
clone_size: once
j_call: TRBJ1-1
v_call: TRBV19

cdr3_aa: CASSPPLLPGELFF
cdr3_nt: TGTGCCAGCAGCCCCCCACTCCTTCCCGGGGAGCTGTTTTTT
d_call: .
cdr3_length: 14
clone_size: .
j_call: TRBJ2-2
v_call: TRBV7-9

cdr3_aa: CASSLTGNEQYF
cdr3_nt: TGTGCCAGCAGCTTAACCGGGAACGAGCAGTACTTC
d_call: .
cdr3_length: 12
clone_size: medium-sized
j_call: TRBJ2-7
v_call: TRBV7-6

cdr3_aa: CASSQGNGLSYEQYF
cdr3_nt: TGTGCCAGCAGCCAGGGGAATGGTTTAAGCTACGAGCAGTACTTC
d_call: .
cdr3_length: 15
clone_size: .
j_call: TRBJ2-7
v_call: TRBV11-2

cdr3_aa: CASSQFGQGAGTGELFF
cdr3_nt: TGCGCCAGCAGCCAATTCGGACAGGGTGCGGGTACCGGGGAGCTGTTTTTT
d_call: TRBD1
cdr3_length: 17
clone_size: .
j_call: TRBJ2-2
v_call: TRBV4-1

cdr3_aa: CASALTYRAQETQYF
cdr3_nt: TGTGCCAGCGCCCTGACCTACAGGGCCCAAGAGACCCAGTACTTC
d_call: .
cdr3_length: 15
clone_size: .
j_call: TRBJ2-5
v_call: TRBV6-5

cdr3_aa: CASSLYLSGDTQYF
cdr3_nt: TGTGCCAGCAGTTTGTATTTATCGGGAGATACGCAGTATTTT
d_call: .
cdr3_length: 14
clone_size: .
j_call: TRBJ2-3
v_call: TRBV27

cdr3_aa: CASSWASGSSYEQYF
cdr3_nt: TGTGCCAGTAGTTGGGCTAGCGGGAGCTCCTACGAGCAGTACTTC
d_call: TRBD2
cdr3_length: 15
clone_size: .
j_call: TRBJ2-7
v_call: TRBV19

cdr3_aa: CSVRTGEETQYF
cdr3_nt: TGCAGCGTCCGGACAGGGGAAGAGACCCAGTACTTC
d_call: TRBD1
cdr3_length: 12
clone_size: .
j_call: TRBJ2-5
v_call: TRBV29-1

cdr3_aa: CATSRDRGYEQYF
cdr3_nt: TGTGCCACCAGCCGGGACAGGGGGTACGAGCAGTACTTC
d_call: TRBD1
cdr3_length: 13
clone_size: .
j_call: TRBJ2-7
v_call: TRBV15

cdr3_aa: CSVEDEVRTEAFF
cdr3_nt: TGCAGCGTTGAAGATGAGGTTCGCACTGAAGCTTTCTTT
d_call: .
cdr3_length: 13
clone_size: .
j_call: TRBJ1-1
v_call: TRBV29-1

cdr3_aa: CASSLGEYYEQYF
cdr3_nt: TGTGCCAGCAGTTTAGGGGAGTACTACGAGCAGTACTTC
d_call: .
cdr3_length: 13
clone_size: .
j_call: TRBJ2-7
v_call: TRBV27

cdr3_aa: CASSPEVTSGSYEQYF
cdr3_nt: TGTGCCAGCAGCCCCGAGGTTACTAGCGGGAGCTACGAGCAGTACTTC
d_call: TRBD2
cdr3_length: 16
clone_size: .
j_call: TRBJ2-7
v_call: TRBV4-2

cdr3_aa: CASSLSIGLNTEAFF
cdr3_nt: TGTGCCAGCAGCTTGTCGATTGGGCTGAACACTGAAGCTTTCTTT
d_call: .
cdr3_length: 15
clone_size: once
j_call: TRBJ1-1
v_call: TRBV5-4

cdr3_aa: CASSETGTGVNIQYF
cdr3_nt: TGTGCCAGCAGTGAAACTGGGACAGGGGTAAACATTCAGTACTTC
d_call: TRBD1
cdr3_length: 15
clone_size: .
j_call: TRBJ2-4
v_call: TRBV6-1

cdr3_aa: CASSLGLNGDYEQYF
cdr3_nt: TGCGCCAGCAGCCTGGGACTTAACGGGGACTACGAGCAGTACTTC
d_call: .
cdr3_length: 15
clone_size: .
j_call: TRBJ2-7
v_call: TRBV5-1

cdr3_aa: CAPRSGSSYNSPLHF
cdr3_nt: TGTGCCCCTAGGTCGGGTAGCTCCTATAATTCACCCCTCCACTTT
d_call: .
cdr3_length: 15
clone_size: .
j_call: TRBJ1-6
v_call: TRBV25-1

cdr3_aa: CASSSRTGHNYGYTF
cdr3_nt: TGTGCCAGCAGTTCCAGGACAGGCCATAACTATGGCTACACCTTC
d_call: TRBD1
cdr3_length: 15
clone_size: once
j_call: TRBJ1-2
v_call: TRBV28

cdr3_aa: CAWTVMNTEAFF
cdr3_nt: TGTGCCTGGACAGTTATGAACACTGAAGCTTTCTTT
d_call: .
cdr3_length: 12
clone_size: .
j_call: TRBJ1-1
v_call: TRBV30

cdr3_aa: CASSMTVTDVYGYTF
cdr3_nt: TGTGCCAGTAGTATGACAGTTACCGACGTCTATGGCTACACCTTC
d_call: .
cdr3_length: 15
clone_size: .
j_call: TRBJ1-2
v_call: TRBV19

cdr3_aa: CASSKQGARGQPQHF
cdr3_nt: TGTGCCAGCAGTAAACAGGGGGCGCGCGGTCAGCCCCAGCATTTT
d_call: TRBD1
cdr3_length: 15
clone_size: .
j_call: TRBJ1-5
v_call: TRBV6-5

cdr3_aa: CASSPGTPYYNEQFF
cdr3_nt: TGTGCCAGCAGCCCCGGGACACCCTACTACAATGAGCAGTTCTTC
d_call: .
cdr3_length: 15
clone_size: .
j_call: TRBJ2-1
v_call: TRBV6-5

cdr3_aa: CASKVGGLEAFF
cdr3_nt: TGTGCCAGTAAGGTAGGGGGCCTCGAAGCTTTCTTT
d_call: TRBD1
cdr3_length: 12
clone_size: .
j_call: TRBJ1-1
v_call: TRBV19

cdr3_aa: CASSGQGSGTEAFF
cdr3_nt: TGTGCCAGCAGCGGTCAGGGGTCCGGCACTGAAGCTTTCTTT
d_call: .
cdr3_length: 14
clone_size: .
j_call: TRBJ1-1
v_call: TRBV7-9

cdr3_aa: CASSAGQGGTGELFF
cdr3_nt: TGTGCCAGTAGTGCGGGACAGGGAGGCACCGGGGAGCTGTTTTTT
d_call: TRBD1
cdr3_length: 15
clone_size: once
j_call: TRBJ2-2
v_call: TRBV19

cdr3_aa: CASSWIRGSSYEQYF
cdr3_nt: TGTGCCAGCAGTTGGATTAGGGGCAGCTCCTACGAGCAGTACTTC
d_call: .
cdr3_length: 15
clone_size: .
j_call: TRBJ2-7
v_call: TRBV7-2

cdr3_aa: CASKPSWRADEQYF
cdr3_nt: TGTGCCAGCAAGCCCAGCTGGAGAGCAGACGAGCAGTACTTC
d_call: .
cdr3_length: 14
clone_size: .
j_call: TRBJ2-7
v_call: TRBV2

cdr3_aa: CASSSLNSPLHF
cdr3_nt: TGTGCCAGCAGCTCCCTTAATTCACCCCTCCACTTT
d_call: .
cdr3_length: 12
clone_size: .
j_call: TRBJ1-6
v_call: TRBV7-9

cdr3_aa: CASSPSKGNNEQFF
cdr3_nt: TGTGCCAGCAGTCCCTCCAAGGGGAACAATGAGCAGTTCTTC
d_call: .
cdr3_length: 14
clone_size: .
j_call: TRBJ2-1
v_call: TRBV28

cdr3_aa: CASSLRETQYF
cdr3_nt: TGTGCCAGCAGCTTGCGGGAGACCCAGTACTTC
d_call: .
cdr3_length: 11
clone_size: few
j_call: TRBJ2-5
v_call: TRBV5-6

cdr3_aa: CASSLRPGQQETQYF
cdr3_nt: TGCGCCAGCAGCTTGCGCCCGGGACAGCAAGAGACCCAGTACTTC
d_call: TRBD1
cdr3_length: 15
clone_size: .
j_call: TRBJ2-5
v_call: TRBV5-1

cdr3_aa: CASSLVGGGSSYNSPLHF
cdr3_nt: TGTGCCAGCAGCTTGGTCGGGGGCGGGAGCTCCTATAATTCACCCCTCCACTTT
d_call: .
cdr3_length: 18
clone_size: .
j_call: TRBJ1-6
v_call: TRBV5-4

cdr3_aa: CASADRVGSPLHF
cdr3_nt: TGTGCCAGCGCGGACAGGGTGGGTTCACCCCTCCACTTT
d_call: TRBD1
cdr3_length: 13
clone_size: .
j_call: TRBJ1-6
v_call: TRBV6-4

cdr3_aa: CASSQGWGGTFAYEQYF
cdr3_nt: TGCGCCAGCAGCCAAGGATGGGGGGGAACATTTGCCTACGAGCAGTACTTC
d_call: TRBD2
cdr3_length: 17
clone_size: .
j_call: TRBJ2-7
v_call: TRBV4-1

cdr3_aa: CASSQKMWGVGGDNGYTF
cdr3_nt: TGCGCCAGCAGCCAAAAAATGTGGGGCGTGGGAGGGGATAATGGCTACACCTTC
d_call: .
cdr3_length: 18
clone_size: .
j_call: TRBJ1-2
v_call: TRBV4-1

cdr3_aa: CASSLGTSGSYEQYF
cdr3_nt: TGTGCCAGCAGCCTCGGGACTAGCGGGAGTTACGAGCAGTACTTC
d_call: TRBD2
cdr3_length: 15
clone_size: .
j_call: TRBJ2-7
v_call: TRBV7-6

cdr3_aa: CSVREGNADTQYF
cdr3_nt: TGCAGCGTCAGGGAAGGGAATGCAGATACGCAGTATTTT
d_call: .
cdr3_length: 13
clone_size: .
j_call: TRBJ2-3
v_call: TRBV29-1

cdr3_aa: CASTDTYNSPLHF
cdr3_nt: TGTGCCAGCACGGACACTTATAATTCACCCCTCCACTTT
d_call: .
cdr3_length: 13
clone_size: .
j_call: TRBJ1-6
v_call: TRBV5-6

cdr3_aa: CASSLGLADLNTGELFF
cdr3_nt: TGTGCCAGCAGCTTGGGGCTAGCGGACCTAAACACCGGGGAGCTGTTTTTT
d_call: TRBD2
cdr3_length: 17
clone_size: .
j_call: TRBJ2-2
v_call: TRBV5-5

cdr3_aa: CASSQQGVLNQPQHF
cdr3_nt: TGCGCCAGCAGCCAACAGGGGGTCCTCAATCAGCCCCAGCATTTT
d_call: TRBD1
cdr3_length: 15
clone_size: few
j_call: TRBJ1-5
v_call: TRBV4-1